This TCR beta chain is drawn from a study of blood T cell repertoires in COVID-19. Clones were sequenced by immunoSEQ multiplex PCR, and TCRdb holds only the in-frame ones, with some missing. This table has around 31,000 clones, roughly nine tenths appearing once. This clone was observed a single time. This TCR was sampled from an elderly man with acute or convalescent COVID-19. The sample consisted of peripheral blood.

CDR3 amino acids: CASSNRQGRSGGYTF. The CDR3 coding sequence is TGTGCCAGTAGTAACCGACAGGGACGAAGCGGTGGCTACACCTTC. The V call is TRBV19, the J call TRBJ1-2; 7 nucleotides agree with TRBD1. Germline lookup yields CDR1 LNHDA and CDR2 SQIVND (reference sequence). This CDR3 has 15 residues. V dropped 4 bases and J dropped 7; count of bases not matched to a gene: 12.